One sample yielded the 2 T cell receptor beta chains listed below, sequenced in a study of blood T cell repertoires in COVID-19. The data were produced by immunoSEQ multiplex PCR, yet TCRdb's version contains in-frame clones alone and is incomplete. There are around 140,000 clones in the sample; about 86% occur only once, and roughly 8.7% lies in the top ten. Material: peripheral blood. The receptors shown here come from a woman in her sixties or seventies with acute or convalescent COVID-19.

The count of this clone is one. The genes are TRBV20-1 and TRBJ1-2; 7 nucleotides line up with TRBD1. The CDR3 has 12 residues. Looked up from germline, CDR1 is DFQATT and CDR2 is SNEGSKA (reference sequence). Trimming at V came to 3 bases and at J to 4 bases, leaving 2 bases not matched to a gene. Here the CDR3 DNA reads TGCAGTGCTAGTCACAGGGGCTATGGCTACACCTTC. Translating it yields CSASHRGYGYTF.

The chain has TRBV5-1 and TRBJ2-2, with 15 bases lining up with TRBD2. This CDR3 contains 19 residues. With 4 bases clipped from V and 0 bases from J, the junction kept 7 bases outside the gene matches. The germline CDR1 and CDR2 sequences are SGHRS and YFSETQ. The CDR3: CASSPWTSGGAANTGELFF. In DNA form, the CDR3 reads TGCGCCAGCAGCCCCTGGACTAGCGGGGGGGCGGCGAACACCGGGGAGCTGTTTTTT.